The source of this T cell receptor beta chain is a study of PD-1 blockade in mismatch repair-deficient tumors. Germline V gene sequence: CDR1 SGHDN, CDR2 FVKESK. CDR3 length: 14 amino acids. J gave up 3 bases and V 4 bases, and 4 bases lay outside the gene matches. Sequencing was performed with immunoSEQ multiplex PCR; in TCRdb, only in-frame clones are kept and a portion is missing. The sample records tens of thousands of clones, 78% being singletons. The chain is built from TRBV14 and TRBJ1-2, with 8 positions matching TRBD1. The specimen was peripheral blood, collected 4 weeks after starting pembrolizumab. The TCR comes from an adult with mismatch repair-deficient cancer. The CDR3 coding sequence is TGTGCCAGCAGCCCCGGACAGGGCTACTATGGCTACACCTTC. Encoded protein: CASSPGQGYYGYTF.